These T cell receptor beta chains were read from a single sample in a study of cytomegalovirus exposure and HLA in healthy donors. Sequencing used immunoSEQ multiplex PCR; TCRdb keeps in-frame clones, though not all of them. Of 110,000 to 150,000 clones in the sample, approximately 78% were seen once. The specimen sequenced was PBMCs. Receptors originate from a young man in good health and CMV-seropositive. Both conserved end residues are part of each CDR3. D genes are given only for firm matches. Clone size appears in some rows only: once, few, many, or a class for an expanded clone.

d_call: NA
j_call: TRBJ2-5
v_call: TRBV28
clone_size: once
cdr3_aa: CASSFSGQNSLWYQETQYF
cdr3_nt: TGTGCCAGCAGTTTTTCCGGACAGAACTCTTTGTGGTACCAAGAGACCCAGTACTTC

d_call: TRBD1
j_call: TRBJ2-2
v_call: TRBV6-1
clone_size: NA
cdr3_aa: CASSQTSRGTGELFF
cdr3_nt: TGTGCCAGCAGTCAAACGTCCAGGGGGACCGGGGAGCTGTTTTTT

d_call: NA
j_call: TRBJ2-7
v_call: TRBV11-3
clone_size: NA
cdr3_aa: CASSLQGWNEQYF
cdr3_nt: TGTGCCAGCAGCTTACAGGGCTGGAACGAGCAGTACTTC

d_call: TRBD2
j_call: TRBJ2-2
v_call: TRBV7-7
clone_size: NA
cdr3_aa: CASSLGRVITGELFF
cdr3_nt: TGTGCTAGCAGCTTGGGGAGGGTGATTACCGGGGAGCTGTTTTTT

d_call: NA
j_call: TRBJ2-1
v_call: TRBV5-1
clone_size: NA
cdr3_aa: CASSLQDTLGQFF
cdr3_nt: TGCGCCAGCAGCTTGCAGGACACCTTAGGTCAGTTCTTC

d_call: NA
j_call: TRBJ1-4
v_call: TRBV7-9
clone_size: NA
cdr3_aa: CASSPPRMGGFTNEKLFF
cdr3_nt: TGTGCCAGCAGCCCTCCCCGAATGGGGGGGTTTACTAATGAAAAACTGTTTTTT

d_call: NA
j_call: TRBJ1-2
v_call: TRBV5-1
clone_size: NA
cdr3_aa: CASSLGRATGYTF
cdr3_nt: TGCGCCAGCAGCTTGGGCAGGGCTACTGGCTACACCTTC

d_call: NA
j_call: TRBJ2-5
v_call: TRBV28
clone_size: few
cdr3_aa: CASSPGGETQYF
cdr3_nt: TGTGCCAGCAGCCCCGGAGGGGAGACCCAGTACTTC

d_call: NA
j_call: TRBJ1-1
v_call: TRBV18
clone_size: NA
cdr3_aa: CASSSSRDTEAFF
cdr3_nt: TGTGCCAGCTCATCCTCGCGAGACACTGAAGCTTTCTTT

d_call: TRBD1
j_call: TRBJ1-5
v_call: TRBV6-1
clone_size: NA
cdr3_aa: CASSEFRTGILSNQPQHF
cdr3_nt: TGTGCCAGCAGTGAGTTCCGGACAGGGATTCTTAGCAATCAGCCCCAGCATTTT

d_call: NA
j_call: TRBJ2-2
v_call: TRBV19
clone_size: NA
cdr3_aa: CASSWLRGTTNTGELFF
cdr3_nt: TGTGCCAGTAGTTGGCTTAGGGGGACAACTAACACCGGGGAGCTGTTTTTT

d_call: TRBD1
j_call: TRBJ2-1
v_call: TRBV5-1
clone_size: NA
cdr3_aa: CASSSTGLSSYNEQFF
cdr3_nt: TGCGCCAGCAGCTCGACAGGGCTGAGCTCCTACAATGAGCAGTTCTTC

d_call: TRBD1
j_call: TRBJ2-1
v_call: TRBV7-6
clone_size: few
cdr3_aa: CASSSRGRGLSNEQFF
cdr3_nt: TGTGCCAGCAGCTCCCGGGGCAGGGGGCTGTCGAATGAGCAGTTCTTC

d_call: TRBD2
j_call: TRBJ2-1
v_call: TRBV27
clone_size: NA
cdr3_aa: CASSPYKGSGKEFF
cdr3_nt: TGTGCCAGCAGTCCCTACAAGGGTAGCGGGAAGGAGTTCTTC

d_call: NA
j_call: TRBJ2-1
v_call: TRBV2
clone_size: few
cdr3_aa: CASSNGRTYNEQFF
cdr3_nt: TGTGCCAGCAGCAACGGGAGAACCTACAATGAGCAGTTCTTC

d_call: TRBD1
j_call: TRBJ1-5
v_call: TRBV6-5
clone_size: few
cdr3_aa: CASSSATGEQPQHF
cdr3_nt: TGTGCCAGCAGTTCGGCGACAGGGGAACAGCCCCAGCATTTT

d_call: NA
j_call: TRBJ1-2
v_call: TRBV7-3
clone_size: NA
cdr3_aa: CASSPMGGASVGHGYTF
cdr3_nt: TGTGCCAGCAGCCCTATGGGGGGAGCCTCGGTCGGACATGGCTACACCTTC

d_call: NA
j_call: TRBJ1-1
v_call: TRBV9
clone_size: NA
cdr3_aa: CASSVEAGRTEAFF
cdr3_nt: TGTGCCAGCAGCGTAGAGGCGGGTCGGACTGAAGCTTTCTTT

d_call: NA
j_call: TRBJ2-7
v_call: TRBV9
clone_size: NA
cdr3_aa: CASSVKDGVTFSYEQYF
cdr3_nt: TGTGCCAGCAGCGTAAAAGACGGAGTGACTTTCTCCTACGAGCAGTACTTC

d_call: TRBD2
j_call: TRBJ2-7
v_call: TRBV6-1
clone_size: NA
cdr3_aa: CASNISGRLNEQYF
cdr3_nt: TGTGCCAGCAATATTAGCGGGAGGCTGAACGAGCAGTACTTC

d_call: NA
j_call: TRBJ1-2
v_call: TRBV5-4
clone_size: NA
cdr3_aa: CASSLSGSNYGYTF
cdr3_nt: TGTGCCAGCAGCTTGAGCGGATCAAACTATGGCTACACCTTC

d_call: NA
j_call: TRBJ2-3
v_call: TRBV27
clone_size: NA
cdr3_aa: CASSSTDTQYF
cdr3_nt: TGTGCCAGCAGTTCAACAGATACGCAGTATTTT

d_call: NA
j_call: TRBJ2-1
v_call: TRBV14
clone_size: NA
cdr3_aa: CASSQRFVSRNTYNEQFF
cdr3_nt: TGTGCCAGCAGCCAAAGGTTCGTGTCCAGGAACACCTACAATGAGCAGTTCTTC

d_call: NA
j_call: TRBJ2-3
v_call: TRBV5-1
clone_size: NA
cdr3_aa: CASSFDGREPDTQYF
cdr3_nt: TGCGCCAGCAGCTTCGACGGGAGAGAGCCAGATACGCAGTATTTT

d_call: TRBD2
j_call: TRBJ2-2
v_call: TRBV13
clone_size: NA
cdr3_aa: CASSLRTSGSTGELFF
cdr3_nt: TGTGCCAGCAGCTTAAGGACTAGCGGGAGTACCGGGGAGCTGTTTTTT

d_call: NA
j_call: TRBJ1-2
v_call: TRBV29-1
clone_size: few
cdr3_aa: CSVEGVGSYGYTF
cdr3_nt: TGCAGCGTTGAAGGTGTAGGGAGCTATGGCTACACCTTC

d_call: NA
j_call: TRBJ2-7
v_call: TRBV6-1
clone_size: NA
cdr3_aa: CASSWERYEQYF
cdr3_nt: TGTGCCAGCAGTTGGGAGAGATACGAGCAGTACTTC

d_call: TRBD2
j_call: TRBJ2-7
v_call: TRBV5-1
clone_size: NA
cdr3_aa: CASSFRTSGSYEQYF
cdr3_nt: TGCGCCAGCAGCTTTAGGACTAGCGGTTCCTACGAGCAGTACTTC

d_call: TRBD1
j_call: TRBJ2-7
v_call: TRBV5-6
clone_size: NA
cdr3_aa: CASSLAAGGEQYF
cdr3_nt: TGTGCCAGCAGCTTGGCGGCAGGGGGCGAGCAGTACTTC

d_call: TRBD1
j_call: TRBJ1-6
v_call: TRBV5-1
clone_size: NA
cdr3_aa: CASSLEDRGGSPLHF
cdr3_nt: TGCGCCAGCAGCTTGGAAGACAGGGGTGGCTCACCCCTCCACTTT

d_call: TRBD1
j_call: TRBJ1-4
v_call: TRBV25-1
clone_size: NA
cdr3_aa: CATQTGGNEKLFF
cdr3_nt: TGTGCCACCCAGACAGGGGGCAATGAAAAACTGTTTTTT

d_call: NA
j_call: TRBJ1-1
v_call: TRBV7-9
clone_size: NA
cdr3_aa: CASSLETANTEAFF
cdr3_nt: TGTGCCAGCAGCTTAGAGACAGCCAACACTGAAGCTTTCTTT

d_call: NA
j_call: TRBJ1-1
v_call: TRBV29-1
clone_size: NA
cdr3_aa: CSVEDRRGWNVAEAFF
cdr3_nt: TGCAGCGTTGAAGATCGTCGGGGTTGGAATGTAGCTGAAGCTTTCTTT

d_call: NA
j_call: TRBJ1-2
v_call: TRBV19
clone_size: NA
cdr3_aa: CASLNSYGYTF
cdr3_nt: TGTGCCAGTCTCAACTCCTATGGCTACACCTTC

d_call: NA
j_call: TRBJ1-1
v_call: TRBV27
clone_size: NA
cdr3_aa: CASTGGWDTEAFF
cdr3_nt: TGTGCCAGCACTGGGGGGTGGGACACTGAAGCTTTCTTT

d_call: TRBD2
j_call: TRBJ2-1
v_call: TRBV7-8
clone_size: NA
cdr3_aa: CASSRSGTSYNEQFF
cdr3_nt: TGTGCCAGCAGCCGTTCCGGGACTAGCTACAATGAGCAGTTCTTC

d_call: TRBD2
j_call: TRBJ2-7
v_call: TRBV2
clone_size: once
cdr3_aa: CASSEASITGLVRYEQYF
cdr3_nt: TGTGCCAGCAGTGAAGCGTCAATAACGGGACTAGTACGGTACGAGCAGTACTTC

d_call: NA
j_call: TRBJ1-2
v_call: TRBV25-1
clone_size: NA
cdr3_aa: CASSEWEVETLDGYTF
cdr3_nt: TGTGCCAGCAGTGAATGGGAGGTCGAAACCCTGGATGGCTACACCTTC

d_call: NA
j_call: TRBJ1-2
v_call: TRBV5-1
clone_size: NA
cdr3_aa: CASSSITGDDGYTF
cdr3_nt: TGCGCCAGCAGCTCTATTACAGGAGACGATGGCTACACCTTC

d_call: NA
j_call: TRBJ1-5
v_call: TRBV7-6
clone_size: once
cdr3_aa: CASSRQTNQPQHF
cdr3_nt: TGTGCCAGCAGCCGACAGACCAATCAGCCCCAGCATTTT

d_call: NA
j_call: TRBJ2-7
v_call: TRBV19
clone_size: NA
cdr3_aa: CASSIAVPYEQYF
cdr3_nt: TGTGCCAGTAGTATAGCAGTCCCCTACGAGCAGTACTTC

d_call: TRBD2
j_call: TRBJ2-7
v_call: TRBV7-2
clone_size: NA
cdr3_aa: CASSLAASGNYEQYF
cdr3_nt: TGTGCCAGCAGCTTAGCGGCTAGCGGGAACTACGAGCAGTACTTC

d_call: NA
j_call: TRBJ2-1
v_call: TRBV4-1
clone_size: NA
cdr3_aa: CASSQVRERVNEQFF
cdr3_nt: TGCGCCAGCAGCCAAGTGAGGGAGAGAGTGAATGAGCAGTTCTTC

d_call: NA
j_call: TRBJ2-5
v_call: TRBV5-1
clone_size: NA
cdr3_aa: CASSLAARGGETQYF
cdr3_nt: TGCGCCAGCAGCTTGGCGGCTAGGGGGGGCGAGACCCAGTACTTC